The T cell receptor (beta chain) under discussion was sequenced for a study of OX40 agonist ivuxolimab in advanced cancers. Produced via immunoSEQ multiplex PCR; TCRdb's table is partial and in-frame only. The sample carries 52,000 or so clones, over 75% recorded once. In regard to this clone: The target antigen is unknown.

Study-wide findings and caveats: Antigen targets of the expanded peripheral T cells went undetermined.

CDR1 is MNHNY, CDR2 SVGAGI, per germline (reference sequence). This CDR3 contains 13 residues. V lost 6 bases and J lost 2, with 11 bases in between. V is TRBV6-6 and J is TRBJ2-7; D might be TRBD2 (6 bases). The sample here was CD4+ or CD8+ T cells sorted from blood, taken in a trial of the OX40 agonist ivuxolimab. The source of this sequence is an adult with an advanced solid tumor such as melanoma, head and neck, liver or kidney cancer. The chain's CDR3 is CASRPGETYEQYF. The CDR3 DNA reads TGTGCCAGCAGACCGGGAGAGACCTACGAGCAGTACTTC.